The clone carrying this TCR beta chain was observed a handful of times. The antigen is unknown. For ophthalmopathy patients, the Clinical Activity Score was at least 3 and the NOSPECS grade at least 4; duration was under 3 months. Uncontrolled infection, other autoimmune disease, pregnancy or lactation led to exclusion. The data belong to a study of T cells in Graves' hyperthyroidism and ophthalmopathy. The overall study: Peripheral blood was acquired at first diagnosis, ahead of any therapy whatsoever.

The V segment lost 3 bases and the J segment 5 bases; nucleotides outside the gene matches: 7. Germline V gene data show CDR1 as SGDLS and CDR2 as YYNGEE. The length of the CDR3 is 17 residues. The source material, RNA transcripts, was used to amplify TCR beta CDR3 regions. When the TCR CDR3 underwent first-round RT-PCR, the HTBI primer set was used. TCRdb redid the calling of the multiplex PCR reads with MiXCR, one entry per CDR3 protein. The sample yields about 410,000 distinct CDR3 sequences, about 14% seen once. Study-wide points: Ophthalmopathy and stable hyperthyroidism were separated by a 13 V-J model.

This rearrangement joins TRBV9 to TRBJ2-5; TRBD2 matches 16 bases. The source is a woman in her 30s with Graves' ophthalmopathy. The sample consisted of blood. CDR3 in DNA: TGTGCCAGCAGCGAGGGACTAGCGGGGGGGGTCCGGGAGACCCAGTACTTC. This gives the protein CASSEGLAGGVRETQYF.